Below, 29 T cell receptor beta chains from the same sample are listed, as sequenced in a study of blood T cell repertoires in COVID-19. Profiling relied on immunoSEQ multiplex PCR, and the TCRdb table lists in-frame clones only, not all of them. The data hold around 200,000 clones, with around 80% observed a single time. The material sequenced was peripheral blood. These receptors were collected from a woman between 45 and 60 years old with acute or convalescent COVID-19.

The rearrangement joins TRBV19 to TRBJ2-7, with 10 bases that match TRBD1. The CDR3 covers 16 residues. Germline-derived CDR1 and CDR2 are LNHDA and SQIVND (reference sequence). V was pared by 1 base and J by 7 bases, with 10 bases of the junction left unmatched. CDR3 region: CASSIGPGQGIWEQYF. CDR3 DNA sequence: TGTGCCAGTAGTATAGGGCCGGGACAGGGGATTTGGGAGCAGTACTTC. Using reference TRBV19 and TRBJ2-7 for the parts outside the CDR3, the full variable domain is DGGITQSPKYLFRKEGQNVTLSCEQNLNHDAMYWYRQDPGQGLRLIYYSQIVNDFQKGDIAEGYSVSREKKESFPLTVTSAQKNPTAFYLCASSIGPGQGIWEQYFGPGTRLTVT.

This clone was observed a few times. The chain recombines TRBV18 with TRBJ2-7; TRBD1 aligns across 10 bases. The trim removed 3 bases at V and 3 bases at J, leaving 5 bases unmatched. This CDR3 is 15 amino acids long. From germline, CDR1 is KGHSH and CDR2 LQKENI. The CDR3 DNA reads as TGTGCCAGCTCACCGACCGGGACAGGGGTCTACGAGCAGTACTTC. Translated: CASSPTGTGVYEQYF.

The CDR3 here is CASSPSRRTGFSGANVLTF. The CDR3 bases are TGTGCCAGCAGTCCGTCCCGCAGGACAGGCTTCTCTGGGGCCAACGTCCTGACTTTC. The chain couples TRBV28 to TRBJ2-6; 7 nucleotides line up with TRBD1. After removal of 5 bases from V and 0 bases from J, the junction contained 13 bases not matched to a gene. The CDR3 sequence is 19 residues long. The germline V gene has CDR1 MDHEN and CDR2 SYDVKM. Based on the CDR3 plus reference TRBV28 and TRBJ2-6, the full variable domain is DVKVTQSSRYLVKRTGEKVFLECVQDMDHENMFWYRQDPGLGLRLIYFSYDVKMKEKGDIPEGYSVSREKKERFSLILESASTNQTSMYLCASSPSRRTGFSGANVLTFGAGSRLTVL.

This chain joins TRBV27 and TRBJ2-7; tentatively, D is TRBD2 (6 bases). Germline V CDR1 and CDR2: MNHEY, SMNVEV (reference sequence). The CDR3 spans 15 residues. V lost 4 bases to trimming and J lost 7 bases, with 20 bases between them. CDR3 protein: CASSSNHGDFGEQYF. As DNA, the CDR3 is TGTGCCAGCAGTTCCAACCATGGGGACTTCGGAGAGCAGTACTTC.

The chain has TRBV18 and TRBJ2-1; D is unresolved. Germline-derived CDR1 and CDR2 are KGHSH and LQKENI. The V end lost 3 bases, the J end lost 9 bases, and 9 bases lay between the germline ends. This CDR3 contains 12 residues. The chain's CDR3 is CASSPVAAEQFF. In DNA, the CDR3 is TGTGCCAGCTCACCTGTCGCGGCTGAGCAGTTCTTC.

This sequence joins TRBV30 and TRBJ1-3, with D maybe TRBD1 (5 bases). V shed 5 bases and J shed 1 base, with 12 bases lying between them. Germline V gene sequence: CDR1 GTSNPN, CDR2 SVGIG (reference sequence). The CDR3 totals 14 residues. CDR3 region: CAWAEQESGNTIYF. CDR3 nucleotides: TGTGCCTGGGCCGAACAGGAATCTGGAAACACCATATATTTT.

This clone was counted a single time. V is TRBV19 and J is TRBJ2-3, with 7 nucleotides matching TRBD2. The J segment lost 5 bases and the V segment lost 3 bases, leaving 5 bases of the junction unmatched. Germline-derived CDR1 and CDR2 are LNHDA and SQIVND (reference sequence). This CDR3 spans 14 amino acids. The CDR3 reads CASSIGAGRDTQYF. The CDR3 nucleotides are TGTGCCAGTAGTATTGGAGCGGGAAGAGATACGCAGTATTTT.

This sequence joins TRBV3-1 (or the pseudogene TRBV3-2) and TRBJ2-7, with 7 bases that match TRBD2. This CDR3 has 15 residues. Trimming cost V 1 base and J 2 bases; bases outside gene matches: 5. CDR1 is LGHDT and CDR2 is YNNKEL in the germline V gene (reference sequence). DNA of the CDR3: TGTGCCAGCAGCCAAGCGGGAGGCCGCCCCTACGAGCAGTACTTC. It specifies CASSQAGGRPYEQYF.

This clone came up many times. This chain connects TRBV10-1 to TRBJ2-7; 7 bases agree with TRBD2. The V gene's germline CDR1 is WNHNN and CDR2 SYGVQD (reference sequence). The CDR3 runs to 18 residues. The V and J ends lost 3 bases and 3 bases, in that order; junction bases with no gene match: 17. The CDR3 sequence is CASSDPSGRSSLLYEQYF. The CDR3 coding sequence is TGCGCCAGCAGTGACCCCTCCGGGAGGTCATCCCTTCTCTACGAGCAGTACTTC.

The rearrangement joins TRBV3-1 (or the pseudogene TRBV3-2) to TRBJ2-2; no definite D call. This CDR3 contains 15 residues. From germline, CDR1 is LGHDT and CDR2 YNNKEL (reference sequence). Trimming removed 7 bases at V and 2 bases at J, with 14 bases between. The CDR3 region has the DNA TGTGCCAGCACCCTGATGAACCTAAACACCGGGGAGCTGTTTTTT. It encodes CASTLMNLNTGELFF.

The V gene is TRBV5-4, the J gene TRBJ2-1, with D possibly matching TRBD1 (6 bases). The V and J ends lost 0 bases and 8 bases respectively, with 12 bases between them. The CDR3 has 14 amino acids. Germline V CDR1 and CDR2: SGHNT, YYREEE (reference sequence). The CDR3 nucleotides are TGTGCCAGCAGCTTGGGGGACACGTCATATGAGCAGTTCTTC. Encoded protein: CASSLGDTSYEQFF.

The rearrangement links TRBV27 to TRBJ1-1; TRBD1 matches at 7 bases. The CDR3 loop spans 14 amino acids. Germline CDR1 MNHEY, CDR2 SMNVEV (reference sequence). The trim removed 6 bases at V and 4 bases at J, leaving 8 bases unmatched. This CDR3 reads CASRVDRLSTEAFF. As DNA, the CDR3 is TGTGCCAGCAGGGTGGACAGGCTGAGCACTGAAGCTTTCTTT.

The chain employs TRBV9 and TRBJ2-1, with 9 bases identical to TRBD2. The length of the CDR3 is 15 residues. Trimming removed 0 bases from V and 8 bases from J; junction bases left unmatched: 6. Per the germline V gene, CDR1 is SGDLS and CDR2 is YYNGEE. The chain's CDR3 is CASSVEASGIYEQFF. DNA for the CDR3: TGTGCCAGCAGCGTAGAGGCTAGCGGGATCTATGAGCAGTTCTTC.

The chain couples TRBV10-1 to TRBJ1-5; possible D gene TRBD1, 5 bases. V was shortened by 4 bases and J by 2 bases, with 15 bases between the two germline ends. Germline-derived CDR1 and CDR2 are WNHNN and SYGVQD (reference sequence). The CDR3 is made up of 16 amino acids. CDR3 region: CASSVQVNEGNQPQHF. The CDR3 DNA sequence: TGCGCCAGCAGTGTACAGGTCAACGAGGGCAATCAGCCCCAGCATTTT.

This chain uses TRBV6-5 with TRBJ1-2, with D maybe TRBD1 (5 bases). Trimming removed 6 bases at V and 5 bases at J, with 13 bases between. In germline, CDR1 is MNHEY, CDR2 SVGAGI. The CDR3 length is 13 residues. The chain's CDR3 is CASSIDSVYGYTF. CDR3 coding DNA: TGTGCCAGCAGCATCGACAGTGTATATGGCTACACCTTC.

The chain uses TRBV14 and TRBJ1-2, with D tentatively TRBD1 (5 bases). CDR1 is SGHDN and CDR2 is FVKESK in the germline V gene. Trimming took off 1 base at V and 6 bases at J, with 15 bases between the two ends. CDR3 length: 15 amino acids. The CDR3 region is CASSQADNKGNGYTF. The CDR3 region has the DNA TGTGCCAGCAGCCAAGCGGACAACAAGGGCAATGGCTACACCTTC.

This chain uses TRBV11-2 with TRBJ2-1; 14 positions agree with TRBD2. V shed 2 bases, J shed 0 bases, and the junction held 6 bases outside the gene matches. Germline values: CDR1 SGHAT, CDR2 FQNNGV. The CDR3 consists of 19 residues. CDR3 DNA: TGTGCCAGCAGCTTAATACCGGGACTAGCGGGAGACTCCTACAATGAGCAGTTCTTC. Protein sequence: CASSLIPGLAGDSYNEQFF.

The rearrangement links TRBV5-1 to TRBJ2-7; 7 bases are shared with TRBD1. The CDR3 runs 14 residues. Per the germline V gene, CDR1 is SGHRS and CDR2 is YFSETQ. With V trimmed by 0 bases and J by 1 base, 1 base remained unmatched. The CDR3 DNA reads as TGCGCCAGCAGCTTGGGGGGACAGTCCTACGAGCAGTACTTC. Amino acid sequence: CASSLGGQSYEQYF.

The chain joins TRBV5-1 to TRBJ2-5, with 10 positions matching TRBD1. Germline loops: CDR1 SGHRS, CDR2 YFSETQ. There are 15 residues in the CDR3. Losses at the gene ends were 0 bases for V and 2 bases for J; bases not matched to a gene: 1. The CDR3 DNA reads TGCGCCAGCAGCTTGGGGGGACAGGGGCAAGAGACCCAGTACTTC. The encoded protein is CASSLGGQGQETQYF.

The CDR3 nucleotides are TGTGCCAGCTCACCACTTAATCAGTTCTCTGGAAACACCATATATTTT. Translating it yields CASSPLNQFSGNTIYF. This chain uses TRBV18 with TRBJ1-3; D not resolved. V gave up 1 base and J gave up 0 bases, with 10 bases separating them. The CDR3 covers 16 residues. Germline loops: CDR1 KGHSH, CDR2 LQKENI.

This sequence joins TRBV24-1 and TRBJ1-5, with D uncertain. The germline V and J ends were trimmed by 4 bases and 2 bases, with 14 bases remaining between them. This CDR3 region has 16 residues. In germline, CDR1 is KGHDR, CDR2 SFDVKD. For the CDR3, the DNA is TGTGCCACCAGTGACACCGGGAGGGCGGGCAATCAGCCCCAGCATTTT. This encodes CATSDTGRAGNQPQHF.

The V call is TRBV28, the J call TRBJ2-6, with D perhaps TRBD2 (6 bases). V was clipped by 1 base and J by 0 bases, with 13 bases between them. The germline gives CDR1 MDHEN, CDR2 SYDVKM. This CDR3 has 18 amino acids. CDR3 amino acids: CASSLSGTASSGANVLTF. Written as DNA, the CDR3 is TGTGCCAGCAGTTTATCCGGGACTGCCAGCTCTGGGGCCAACGTCCTGACTTTC. The complete variable domain, with remaining parts taken from reference TRBV28 and TRBJ2-6, reads DVKVTQSSRYLVKRTGEKVFLECVQDMDHENMFWYRQDPGLGLRLIYFSYDVKMKEKGDIPEGYSVSREKKERFSLILESASTNQTSMYLCASSLSGTASSGANVLTFGAGSRLTVL.

The chain links TRBV11-2 to TRBJ2-2; D is possibly TRBD2 (6 bases). The CDR3 spans 15 residues. CDR1 SGHAT and CDR2 FQNNGV come from the germline V gene. V lost 2 bases and J lost 4, with 11 bases in between. The CDR3 reads CASSLRRAGTGELFF. The CDR3 coding sequence is TGTGCCAGCAGCTTACGGAGGGCCGGCACCGGGGAGCTGTTTTTT.

A note on this clone: The identical CDR3 is also encoded by other nucleotide sequences in the sample. The J gene is TRBJ2-3, the V gene TRBV28, with 9 nucleotides matching TRBD1. This CDR3 comprises 15 residues. After removal of 1 base from V and 3 bases from J, the junction contained 2 bases not matched to a gene. Germline CDR1 reads MDHEN; CDR2 reads SYDVKM. The CDR3 DNA is TGTGCCAGCAGTTTATCGGGGACAGGGACAGATACGCAGTATTTT. It codes for CASSLSGTGTDTQYF.

The rearrangement uses TRBV3-1 (or the pseudogene TRBV3-2) and TRBJ1-1, with 7 positions matching TRBD1. CDR1 LGHDT and CDR2 YNNKEL come from the germline V gene (reference sequence). Trimming at V came to 0 bases and at J to 4 bases, leaving 8 bases not matched to a gene. The length of the CDR3 is 16 residues. The CDR3, as DNA: TGTGCCAGCAGCCAAGATCTGGGCAGGGGGAGCACTGAAGCTTTCTTT. Its protein product is CASSQDLGRGSTEAFF.

This chain connects TRBV10-1 to TRBJ2-1; weak D call: TRBD2 (6 bases). The CDR3 loop spans 14 amino acids. Germline V CDR1 and CDR2: WNHNN, SYGVQD (reference sequence). Trimming took off 3 bases at V and 5 bases at J, with 11 bases between the two ends. CDR3 region: CASSDSERDNEQFF. CDR3 coding DNA: TGCGCCAGCAGTGATTCGGAGCGGGACAATGAGCAGTTCTTC.

V usage is TRBV7-9 and J usage is TRBJ1-5; D is perhaps TRBD1 (5 bases). The CDR3 has 13 amino acids. Germline CDR1 is SEHNR and CDR2 is FQNEAQ (reference sequence). Trimming shortened V by 1 base and J by 7 bases, and 8 bases separated the two germline ends. CDR3 DNA sequence: TGTGCCAGCAGCTTAGAGGGGCTCCAGCCCCAGCATTTT. As protein: CASSLEGLQPQHF. Full variable domain (outside the CDR3, taken from reference TRBV7-9 and TRBJ1-5): DTGVSQNPRHKITKRGQNVTFRCDPISEHNRLYWYRQTLGQGPEFLTYFQNEAQLEKSRLLSDRFSAERPKGSFSTLEIQRTEQGDSAMYLCASSLEGLQPQHFGDGTRLSIL.

The chain combines TRBV3-1 (or the pseudogene TRBV3-2) with TRBJ2-7; D is perhaps TRBD1 (6 bases). CDR3 size: 15 residues. Germline V gene sequence: CDR1 LGHDT, CDR2 YNNKEL (reference sequence). The germline V and J ends were trimmed by 0 bases and 6 bases, with 15 bases remaining between them. The CDR3 coding sequence is TGTGCCAGCAGCCAAGATGGTCCAGGGGCCGGCGAGCAGTACTTC. Its protein product is CASSQDGPGAGEQYF.

This chain links TRBV27 with TRBJ1-1; D is undetermined. Germline loops: CDR1 MNHEY, CDR2 SMNVEV (reference sequence). Trimming shortened V by 5 bases and J by 3 bases, and 13 bases separated the two germline ends. This CDR3 has 14 amino acids. The CDR3 bases are TGTGCCAGCAGTAGTCGGTTTCGGGACACTGAAGCTTTCTTT. Its protein is CASSSRFRDTEAFF.